These 13 T cell receptor beta chains originate from one sample sequenced in a study of T cells expressing NK-cell markers. Each CDR3 protein gets one entry in TCRdb, which reprocessed the 5' RACE reads and gives no DNA. Found here are about 370,000 distinct CDR3 sequences; the top ten clones hold approximately 12%. Sequenced material: blood T cells: a sorted CD56 or NKG2C T cell subset, CD4+ or CD8+ T cells, or bulk PBMC T cells (not recorded which). Every receptor here comes from a woman aged 45 to 65 in good health.

The chain has TRBV12-5 and TRBJ2-6. In germline, CDR1 is LGHNT, CDR2 FRNRAP. The CDR3 runs 14 residues. CDR3 sequence: CASAQSSGANVLTF. Full variable domain (missing parts from reference TRBV12-5 and TRBJ2-6): DARVTQTPRHKVTEMGQEVTMRCQPILGHNTVFWYRQTMMQGLELLAYFRNRAPLDDSGMPKDRFSAEMPDATLATLKIQPSEPRDSAVYFCASAQSSGANVLTFGAGSRLTVL.

This sequence joins TRBV15 and TRBJ1-5; TCRdb proposes TRBD1, but this gene call is untestable without DNA. CDR1 is LNHNV, CDR2 YYDKDF, per germline (reference sequence). The CDR3 sequence is 15 residues long. The CDR3 region is CATSRDRTGGWPQHF.

J is TRBJ2-7 and V is TRBV28; the D call of TRBD2 rests on TCRdb alone, since no DNA is present to check it. The CDR3 covers 13 residues. CDR1 is MDHEN and CDR2 is SYDVKM in the germline V gene. The CDR3 spells CASGTSGLYEQYF.

The gene calls are TRBV7-8 and TRBJ2-5; TCRdb's D call of TRBD2 is untestable without DNA. Germline V gene data show CDR1 as SGHVS and CDR2 as FQNEAQ. This CDR3 comprises 17 residues. The CDR3 reads CASSPQWREGVGETQYF.

This chain uses TRBV20-1 with TRBJ2-7. The CDR3 runs 15 residues. CDR1 is DFQATT, CDR2 SNEGSKA, per germline (reference sequence). The CDR3 here is CSARDLGYASYEQYF.

The chain links TRBV12-3 or TRBV12-4 to TRBJ2-1; checking the TCRdb D call of TRBD2 is not possible without DNA. There are 15 residues in the CDR3. The chain's CDR3 is CASAILAGGYNEQFF.

This chain connects TRBV5-1 to TRBJ1-1; TCRdb designates TRBD1, a call that cannot be tested without DNA. The CDR3 has 16 amino acids. Germline CDR1 SGHRS, CDR2 YFSETQ. The CDR3 is CASRSAATGVDTEAFF.

The V gene is TRBV9, the J gene TRBJ2-1; absent DNA, TCRdb's TRBD2 call cannot be checked. Germline loops: CDR1 SGDLS, CDR2 YYNGEE. The CDR3 consists of 18 residues. CDR3 sequence: CASSASSAAGLSYNEQFF.

The CDR3 loop is CASSLTDGRRQPQHF. V usage is TRBV7-8 and J usage is TRBJ1-5. Germline V CDR1 and CDR2: SGHVS, FQNEAQ. The CDR3 has 15 amino acids.

This chain joins TRBV10-3 and TRBJ1-4. CDR3 length: 15 residues. Germline CDR1 is ENHRY and CDR2 is SYGVKD. The CDR3 reads CAISDTSDSNEKLFF.

The V gene is TRBV4-1, the J gene TRBJ2-2; TCRdb returns TRBD2, unconfirmable since there is no DNA. The CDR3 has 18 residues. Germline V CDR1 and CDR2: MGHRA, YSYEKL. CDR3: CASSQAGTSGRWNGELFF.

The chain joins TRBV27 to TRBJ2-3; TCRdb's assignment of TRBD2 cannot be checked, as there is no DNA. CDR1 is MNHEY, CDR2 SMNVEV, per germline (reference sequence). The CDR3 spans 15 residues. The CDR3 loop reads CASRVEAPRADTQYF.

The CDR3 sequence: CSVSVGGLENEKLFF. The V call is TRBV29-1, the J call TRBJ1-4; there is no DNA to check the TCRdb D call of TRBD1. The CDR3 has 15 amino acids. The germline CDR1 and CDR2 sequences are SQVTM and ANQGSEA.